This TCR beta chain was retrieved from a study of blood T cell repertoires in COVID-19. V was clipped by 6 bases and J by 0 bases, with 13 bases between them. CDR3 length: 15 residues. Germline V gene lookup returns CDR1 WSHSY and CDR2 SAAADI. In the original processing: Nucleated cell number was recorded as an estimate derived from reference gene primer amplification. TCRdb's table, derived via immunoSEQ multiplex PCR, lists solely in-frame clones and lacks some. The V and J calls and clone size are taken from that table; D and trimming were inferred from the DNA. Among roughly 440,000 clones listed, approximately 90% were seen once.

This sequence originates from a woman aged 45-65 years with COVID-19, enrolled during active disease. The material sequenced was peripheral blood. The rearrangement joins TRBV10-2 to TRBJ2-3; maybe TRBD1 (5 bases). The CDR3 region is CASSSTGASTDTQYF. Written as DNA, the CDR3 is TGCGCCAGCAGCAGTACAGGAGCTAGCACAGATACGCAGTATTTT.